This T cell receptor beta chain originates from a study of control samples from healthy donors and cancer patients. Only in-frame clones appear in the TCRdb table, and some are missing; sequencing was by immunoSEQ multiplex PCR. The data contain 250,000 to 300,000 clones, roughly 80% of them singletons. With 4 bases clipped from V and 4 bases from J, the junction kept 6 bases outside the gene matches. The CDR3 length is 15 residues. Germline-derived CDR1 and CDR2 are SGHRS and YFSETQ. The chain uses TRBV5-1 and TRBJ2-3; 10 bases align to TRBD1. The sequenced sample consisted of PBMCs. This TCR came from a woman aged 60-75 years with lung cancer. The CDR3 here is CASSLGDRGSDTQYF. CDR3 nucleotide sequence: TGCGCCAGCAGCCTGGGGGACAGGGGTTCAGATACGCAGTATTTT.